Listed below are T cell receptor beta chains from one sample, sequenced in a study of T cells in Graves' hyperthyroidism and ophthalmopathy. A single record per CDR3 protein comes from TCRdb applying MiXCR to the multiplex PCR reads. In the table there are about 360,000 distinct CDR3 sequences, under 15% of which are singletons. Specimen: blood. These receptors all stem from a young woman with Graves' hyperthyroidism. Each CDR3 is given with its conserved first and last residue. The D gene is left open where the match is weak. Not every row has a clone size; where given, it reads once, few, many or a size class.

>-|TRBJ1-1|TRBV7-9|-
CANSLGPDGRRTEAFF
TGTGCCAACAGCTTAGGACCTGACGGGAGGAGGACTGAAGCTTTCTTT
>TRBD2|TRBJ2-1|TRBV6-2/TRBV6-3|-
CASSTGTSGRLNEQFF
TGTGCCAGCAGTACTGGGACTAGCGGGAGGCTCAATGAGCAGTTCTTC
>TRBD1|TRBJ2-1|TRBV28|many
CASSLGDRPSEQFF
TGTGCCAGCAGTTTAGGGGACAGGCCCTCGGAGCAGTTCTTC
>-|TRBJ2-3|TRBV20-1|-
CSASRHRHTDTQYF
TGCAGTGCGTCGAGACACAGACACACAGATACGCAGTATTTT
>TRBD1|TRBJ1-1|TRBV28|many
CASSRGGAFSSTEAFF
TGTGCCAGCAGTCGAGGGGGCGCGTTCTCGTCCACTGAAGCTTTCTTT
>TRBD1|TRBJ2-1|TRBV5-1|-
CASSQVSGGKFDEQFF
TGCGCCAGCAGCCAAGTCTCAGGGGGCAAGTTCGATGAGCAGTTCTTC
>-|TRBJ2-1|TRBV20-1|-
CSASNSGNDYNEQFF
TGCAGTGCTAGTAATAGCGGAAATGACTACAATGAGCAGTTCTTC
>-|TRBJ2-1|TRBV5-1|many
CASSLGGADSYNEQFF
TGCGCCAGCAGCTTGGGGGGGGCCGATTCCTACAATGAGCAGTTCTTC
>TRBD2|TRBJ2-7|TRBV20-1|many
CSVGLAETYEQYF
TGCAGTGTAGGACTAGCGGAAACCTACGAGCAGTACTTC
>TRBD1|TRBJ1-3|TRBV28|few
CASSSGQGDTIYF
TGTGCCAGCAGTTCCGGACAGGGAGACACCATATATTTT
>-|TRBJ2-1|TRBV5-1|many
CASSQGGYGNEQFF
TGCGCCAGCTCTCAGGGGGGGTATGGTAATGAGCAGTTCTTC
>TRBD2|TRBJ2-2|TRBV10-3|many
CAISESTAGVRTGELFF
TGTGCCATCAGTGAGTCGACTGCGGGAGTGCGCACCGGGGAGCTGTTTTTT
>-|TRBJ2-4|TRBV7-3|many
CASSPHPGIQYF
TGTGCCAGCAGCCCCCACCCGGGCATTCAGTACTTC
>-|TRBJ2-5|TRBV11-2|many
CASSLSSGPRETQYF
TGTGCCAGCAGCCTGTCGTCGGGCCCAAGGGAGACCCAGTACTTC
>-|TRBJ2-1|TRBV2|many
CASILDEQFF
TGTGCCAGCATCCTAGATGAGCAGTTCTTC
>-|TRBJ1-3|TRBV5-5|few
CASSSGYTSGNTIYF
TGTGCCAGCAGCTCGGGATATACCTCTGGAAACACCATATATTTT
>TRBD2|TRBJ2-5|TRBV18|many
CASTRRTSGETQYF
TGTGCCAGCACACGAAGGACTAGCGGAGAGACCCAGTACTTC
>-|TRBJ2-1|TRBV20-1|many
CSARVLSEQFF
TGCAGTGCTAGGGTTCTGAGTGAGCAGTTCTTC
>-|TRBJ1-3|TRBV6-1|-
CASTTGPSSGNTIYF
TGTGCCAGCACTACAGGTCCCAGCTCTGGAAACACCATATATTTT
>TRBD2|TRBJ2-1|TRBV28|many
CASSPHLAGGPDEQFF
TGTGCCAGCAGTCCCCACCTAGCGGGGGGGCCGGATGAGCAGTTCTTC
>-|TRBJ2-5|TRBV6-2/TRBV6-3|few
CASSKQLLGTQYF
TGTGCCAGCAGCAAACAACTTCTGGGGACCCAGTACTTC
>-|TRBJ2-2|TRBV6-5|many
CASRSQGNTGELFF
TGTGCCAGCAGGTCACAGGGGAACACCGGGGAGCTGTTTTTT
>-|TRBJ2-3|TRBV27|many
CASRGLDTDTQYF
TGTGCCAGCAGGGGGCTAGACACAGATACGCAGTATTTT
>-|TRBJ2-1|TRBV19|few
CASKTGLDPYNEQFF
TGTGCCAGTAAGACAGGACTAGACCCCTACAATGAGCAGTTCTTC
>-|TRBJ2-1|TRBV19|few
CASSQEGPAYNEQFF
TGTGCCAGTAGTCAGGAGGGACCAGCCTACAATGAGCAGTTCTTC
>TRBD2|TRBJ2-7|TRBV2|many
CASSEGASGALYEQYF
TGTGCCAGCAGTGAAGGGGCTAGCGGGGCACTCTACGAGCAGTACTTC
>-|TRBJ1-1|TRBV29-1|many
CSAEAAFF
TGCAGCGCCGAGGCAGCTTTCTTT
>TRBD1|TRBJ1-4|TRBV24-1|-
CATSAPGTDKEKLFF
TGTGCCACCTCCGCCCCCGGGACAGATAAGGAAAAACTGTTTTTT
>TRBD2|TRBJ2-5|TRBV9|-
CASSPLAGGEETQYF
TGTGCCAGCAGCCCACTAGCGGGAGGGGAAGAGACCCAGTACTTC
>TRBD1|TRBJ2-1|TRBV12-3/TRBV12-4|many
CASSLVGQGNEQFF
TGTGCCAGCAGTTTAGTGGGACAGGGCAATGAGCAGTTCTTC
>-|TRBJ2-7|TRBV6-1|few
CASTSDNYEQYF
TGTGCCAGCACCTCAGACAACTACGAGCAGTACTTC
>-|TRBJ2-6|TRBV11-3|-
CASSPGWVPGANVLTF
TGTGCCAGCAGCCCCGGGTGGGTTCCCGGGGCCAACGTCCTGACTTTC
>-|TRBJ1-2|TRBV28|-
CVSSLSAPPGYTF
TGTGTCAGCAGTTTATCGGCCCCACCGGGCTACACCTTC
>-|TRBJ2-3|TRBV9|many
CASSLMGETDTQYF
TGTGCCAGCAGCCTCATGGGGGAGACAGATACGCAGTATTTT
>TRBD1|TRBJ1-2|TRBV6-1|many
CASSLYSTGNYGYTF
TGTGCCAGCAGCCTATACTCGACAGGGAACTATGGCTACACCTTC
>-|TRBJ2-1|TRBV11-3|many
CASSLGYQAYNEQFF
TGTGCCAGCAGCTTAGGCTATCAGGCCTACAATGAGCAGTTCTTC
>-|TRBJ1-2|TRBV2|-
CASSERQVPYGYTF
TGTGCCAGCAGTGAACGACAGGTACCCTATGGCTACACCTTC
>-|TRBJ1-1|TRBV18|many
CASSPERLNTEAFF
TGTGCCAGCTCACCGGAGAGATTGAACACTGAAGCTTTCTTT
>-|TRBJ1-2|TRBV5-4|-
CASSLRGALYGYTF
TGTGCCAGCAGCCTACGGGGCGCTCTATATGGCTACACCTTC
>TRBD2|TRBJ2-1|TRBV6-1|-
CASTGPSGGAGEQFF
TGTGCCAGCACCGGCCCGAGCGGGGGGGCTGGGGAGCAGTTCTTC
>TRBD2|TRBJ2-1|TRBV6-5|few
CASSYLSGLAGGNEQFF
TGTGCCAGCAGTTACTTATCGGGACTAGCGGGGGGGAATGAGCAGTTCTTC
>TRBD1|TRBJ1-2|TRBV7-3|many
CASSSMAQGAPSGYTF
TGTGCCAGCAGCTCAATGGCACAGGGGGCCCCCTCTGGCTACACCTTC
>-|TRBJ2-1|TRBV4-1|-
CASSLTPTGSYEQFF
TGCGCCAGCAGCCTCACACCGACAGGCTCCTACGAGCAGTTCTTC
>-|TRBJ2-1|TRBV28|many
CASSLQGRSYNEQFF
TGTGCCAGCAGCCTACAGGGAAGGTCCTACAATGAGCAGTTCTTC
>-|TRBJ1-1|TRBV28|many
CASSLATGGSTEAFF
TGTGCCAGCAGTTTGGCGACCGGAGGGTCCACTGAAGCTTTCTTT
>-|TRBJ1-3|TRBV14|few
CATGRGETGNTIYF
TGTGCCACCGGGAGGGGAGAGACTGGAAACACCATATATTTT
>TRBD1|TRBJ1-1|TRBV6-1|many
CASILLTGGVNTEAFF
TGTGCCAGCATTTTACTGACAGGGGGGGTGAACACTGAAGCTTTCTTT
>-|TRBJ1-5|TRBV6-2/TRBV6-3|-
CASSYSPGSNQPQHF
TGTGCCAGCAGTTACTCTCCGGGGAGCAATCAGCCCCAGCATTTT
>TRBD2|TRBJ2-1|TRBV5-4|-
CASSSRLAGDLNEQFF
TGTGCCAGCAGCTCCAGACTAGCGGGAGACCTAAATGAGCAGTTCTTC
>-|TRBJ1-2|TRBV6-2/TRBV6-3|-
CATQRSNYGYTF
TGTGCCACTCAGCGATCGAACTATGGCTACACCTTC
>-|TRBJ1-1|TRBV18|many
CASSPGSNTEAFF
TGTGCCAGCTCACCCGGGTCGAACACTGAAGCTTTCTTT
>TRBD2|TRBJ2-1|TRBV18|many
CASSPPGSGTSGPYEQFF
TGTGCCAGCTCACCACCGGGGTCAGGTACTAGCGGGCCCTATGAGCAGTTCTTC
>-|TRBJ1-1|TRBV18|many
CASSPRTDMNTEAFF
TGTGCCAGCTCACCACGTACAGATATGAACACTGAAGCTTTCTTT
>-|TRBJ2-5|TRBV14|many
CASSQDYVQTQYF
TGTGCCAGCAGCCAAGACTACGTCCAGACCCAGTACTTC
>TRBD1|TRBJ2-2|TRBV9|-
CASSEDRVGGELFF
TGTGCCAGCAGCGAGGACAGGGTAGGCGGGGAGCTGTTTTTT
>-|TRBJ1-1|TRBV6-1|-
CASREGSMNTEAFF
TGTGCCAGCAGAGAGGGGTCCATGAACACTGAAGCTTTCTTT
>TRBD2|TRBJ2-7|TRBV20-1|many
CSARSATSDPSYEQYF
TGCAGTGCTAGATCAGCGACTAGCGACCCCTCCTACGAGCAGTACTTC
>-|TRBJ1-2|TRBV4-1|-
CASSQTGFDYGYTF
TGCGCCAGCAGCCAAACGGGGTTCGACTATGGCTACACCTTC
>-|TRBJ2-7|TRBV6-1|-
CASRRQRVLSYEQYF
TGTGCCAGCAGAAGACAGCGAGTCCTCTCCTACGAGCAGTACTTC